This T cell receptor (beta chain) was captured in a study of cytomegalovirus exposure and HLA in healthy donors. The V end lost 2 bases, the J end lost 2 bases, and 11 bases lay between the germline ends. CDR1 is SNHLY, CDR2 FYNNEI, per germline. This CDR3 spans 15 amino acids. Though nominally healthy at sampling, donors likely had unrecorded immune exposures. Regarding the study as a whole: A few chains tied to CMV proved CMV antigen-specific in vitro.

Points on this clone: As yet, its antigen is unknown.

It was with 60 Vbeta and 13 Jbeta primers that the PCR ran. Clones were sequenced by immunoSEQ multiplex PCR, and TCRdb holds only the in-frame ones, with some missing. The data contain about 160,000 clones, more than 75% of them singletons. The sequence derives from a human donor in good health. This rearrangement joins TRBV2 to TRBJ2-3; possible D gene TRBD1, 5 bases. Sequencing was performed on PBMCs. Here the CDR3 reads CASSEQGRLTDTQYF. The DNA of the CDR3 is TGTGCCAGCAGTGAACAGGGCAGGCTCACAGATACGCAGTATTTT.